The 22 T cell receptor beta chains in this list originate from one sample, sequenced in a study of blood T cell repertoires in COVID-19. Libraries were prepared by immunoSEQ multiplex PCR; TCRdb keeps only in-frame clonotypes and omits some of them. The sample holds 90,000 or so clones, 55% to 75% seen once. The sequencing input was peripheral blood. These receptors came from a woman of 80 years or more with acute or convalescent COVID-19.

The V call is TRBV19, the J call TRBJ2-1, with D tentatively TRBD2 (7 bases). Trimming pared 6 bases from V and 5 bases from J, leaving 17 bases between. The germline V gene encodes CDR1 LNHDA and CDR2 SQIVND (reference sequence). This CDR3 comprises 15 residues. The CDR3 region has the DNA TGTGCCAGTAGCCCCGCCGGGGGGCTTAACAATGAGCAGTTCTTC. It translates to CASSPAGGLNNEQFF.

V and J are TRBV5-5 and TRBJ1-1, with D unclear. The CDR3 totals 13 residues. Germline loops: CDR1 SGHKS, CDR2 YYEKEE (reference sequence). V lost 6 bases, J lost 1 base, and 10 bases lay in between. Here the CDR3 reads CASTPRENTEAFF. The CDR3 DNA is TGTGCCAGCACCCCTCGGGAGAACACTGAAGCTTTCTTT. The whole variable domain, remainder taken from reference TRBV5-5 and TRBJ1-1, is DAGVTQSPTHLIKTRGQQVTLRCSPISGHKSVSWYQQVLGQGPQFIFQYYEKEERGRGNFPDRFSARQFPNYSSELNVNALLLGDSALYLCASTPRENTEAFFGQGTRLTVV.

The chain couples TRBV27 to TRBJ1-2; tentatively, D is TRBD1 (5 bases). Germline CDR1 MNHEY, CDR2 SMNVEV (reference sequence). Trimming pared 3 bases from V and 4 bases from J, leaving 12 bases between. The CDR3 totals 14 residues. The CDR3 DNA sequence: TGTGCCAGCAGTTTTGGTGACAGCCGCTATGGCTACACCTTC. It specifies CASSFGDSRYGYTF.

The chain joins TRBV9 to TRBJ1-1, with D tentatively TRBD1 (6 bases). The V and J ends lost 6 bases and 6 bases respectively, with 18 bases between them. The CDR3 sequence is 14 residues long. Germline-derived CDR1 and CDR2 are SGDLS and YYNGEE. CDR3 bases: TGTGCCAGCACTAGAGGGGGGGTAGAGGCTGAAGCTTTCTTT. Translating it yields CASTRGGVEAEAFF.

This CDR3 reads CASSTRTGITPYEQYF. Written as DNA, the CDR3 is TGTGCCAGCAGCACTCGGACAGGAATCACCCCCTACGAGCAGTACTTC. The chain carries TRBV7-8 and TRBJ2-7, with 7 bases fitting TRBD1. The CDR3 extends over 16 amino acids. The V gene's germline CDR1 is SGHVS and CDR2 FQNEAQ. The trim removed 5 bases at V and 2 bases at J, leaving 12 bases unmatched. Together with reference TRBV7-8 and TRBJ2-7, the CDR3 gives the full variable domain: GAGVSQSPRYKVAKRGQDVALRCDPISGHVSLFWYQQALGQGPEFLTYFQNEAQLDKSGLPSDRFFAERPEGSVSTLKIQRTQQEDSAVYLCASSTRTGITPYEQYFGPGTRLTVT.

The rearrangement links TRBV18 to TRBJ1-1, with D possibly matching TRBD1 (5 bases). In germline, CDR1 is KGHSH, CDR2 LQKENI. V lost 3 bases to trimming and J lost 3 bases, with 11 bases between them. CDR3 length: 14 residues. DNA for the CDR3: TGTGCCAGCTCACCCGACAGTGGGTACACTGAAGCTTTCTTT. Translated: CASSPDSGYTEAFF.

This chain uses TRBV7-9 with TRBJ1-5; weak D call: TRBD1 (5 bases). This CDR3 is built from 14 residues. Trimming stripped 5 bases from V and 11 bases from J, with 19 bases between. The V gene's germline CDR1 is SEHNR and CDR2 FQNEAQ (reference sequence). The CDR3 DNA reads TGTGCCAGCAGCACCGACAGAGGGAGGTCGGCCCAGCATTTT. Residues: CASSTDRGRSAQHF.

The genes are TRBV7-2 and TRBJ2-1; tentative D call: TRBD1 (5 bases). This CDR3 spans 15 amino acids. Trimming took 1 base from V and 7 from J, leaving 14 bases between them. Germline CDR1 SGHTA, CDR2 FQGNSA. The CDR3, as DNA: TGTGCCAGCAGCTTAGTCGGCCAGGGCGAAAATGAGCAGTTCTTC. Encoded protein: CASSLVGQGENEQFF.

This chain connects TRBV28 to TRBJ2-1; TRBD2 matches 7 bases. This CDR3 spans 16 amino acids. V was clipped by 6 bases and J by 2 bases; unmatched bases: 10. Germline lookup yields CDR1 MDHEN and CDR2 SYDVKM. The CDR3: CASSVGGEGAYNEQFF. Here the CDR3 DNA reads TGTGCCAGCAGCGTTGGGGGGGAAGGAGCCTACAATGAGCAGTTCTTC.

This clone was seen more than once but under ten times. V is TRBV10-3 and J is TRBJ2-5, with TRBD2 matching over 8 bases. CDR3 length: 18 amino acids. Unmatched junction bases numbered 16, after V lost 0 bases and J lost 7 bases. In germline, CDR1 is ENHRY, CDR2 SYGVKD. CDR3 sequence: CAISESTQAGAQTGTQYF. CDR3 nucleotides: TGTGCCATCAGTGAGTCGACCCAAGCGGGGGCCCAGACGGGGACCCAGTACTTC.

This rearrangement joins TRBV28 to TRBJ2-7; 8 bases line up with TRBD1. With 2 bases clipped from V and 6 bases from J, the junction kept 3 bases outside the gene matches. CDR1 is MDHEN, CDR2 SYDVKM, per germline. The CDR3 extends over 13 amino acids. The CDR3 here is CASSLLDRAEQYF. The CDR3 DNA is TGTGCCAGCAGTTTACTGGACAGGGCCGAGCAGTACTTC.

The chain links TRBV4-1 to TRBJ2-5; 9 bases are a match to TRBD1. The CDR3 loop spans 15 amino acids. The J segment lost 7 bases and the V segment lost 0 bases, leaving 6 bases of the junction unmatched. Looked up from germline, CDR1 is MGHRA and CDR2 is YSYEKL. The CDR3 loop is CASSQERGQGWTQYF. CDR3 DNA: TGCGCCAGCAGCCAAGAGAGGGGACAGGGATGGACCCAGTACTTC.

The chain has TRBV2 and TRBJ1-4; D gene uncertain. Germline CDR1 is SNHLY and CDR2 is FYNNEI. CDR3 length equals 13 residues. The germline V and J ends were trimmed by 4 bases and 3 bases, with 6 bases remaining between them. The CDR3 region is CASSATANEKLFF. The CDR3 nucleotides are TGTGCCAGCAGTGCTACGGCTAATGAAAAACTGTTTTTT.

This clone was seen a handful of times. Written as DNA, the CDR3 is TGTGCCAGCACCCCGATACAGGGGACCTACGAGCAGTACTTC. It encodes CASTPIQGTYEQYF. The chain carries TRBV2 and TRBJ2-7; 7 nucleotides agree with TRBD1. Trimming cost V 7 bases and J 2 bases; bases outside gene matches: 8. The CDR3 is 14 residues long. From germline, CDR1 is SNHLY and CDR2 FYNNEI.

The CDR3 is CASSLVPGESHGYTF. Written as DNA, the CDR3 is TGTGCCAGCAGCTTAGTCCCAGGGGAAAGTCATGGCTACACCTTC. The rearrangement links TRBV7-6 to TRBJ1-2; D might be TRBD1 (6 bases). CDR3 length: 15 residues. Per germline, CDR1 SGHVS and CDR2 FNYEAQ. V was trimmed by 1 base and J by 6 bases, leaving 15 bases between them.

The chain is built from TRBV7-9 and TRBJ1-1; D ambiguous. CDR1 and CDR2 from the germline V gene are SEHNR and FQNEAQ (reference sequence). The CDR3 totals 15 residues. With 0 bases removed from V and 0 bases from J, the gap between germline ends came to 8 bases. The CDR3 DNA reads TGTGCCAGCAGCTTAGCGTACAACCTGAACACTGAAGCTTTCTTT. It encodes CASSLAYNLNTEAFF.

The V call is TRBV6-1, the J call TRBJ2-3; no clear D gene. The germline V and J ends were trimmed by 0 bases and 5 bases, with 15 bases remaining between them. The germline CDR1 and CDR2 sequences are MNHNS and SASEGT. The CDR3 is 16 residues long. In nucleotides, the CDR3 is TGTGCCAGCAGTGAAGCCACATCTTTCCGAGGAGATACGCAGTATTTT. Amino acids: CASSEATSFRGDTQYF.

In its sample, this clone was seen a few times. The genes are TRBV21-1 and TRBJ1-1; the DNA was not used to check the table's D call, TRBD1. TRBV21-1 is recorded as a pseudogene. There are 18 residues in the CDR3. In DNA form, the CDR3 reads TGTGCCAGCAGCAAAGAGAGATTGGGACACGAGATGAACACTGAAGCTTTCTTT. Its protein product is CASSKERLGHEMNTEAFF.

The chain has TRBV6-5 and TRBJ2-7; D possibly corresponds to TRBD1 (6 bases). The germline gives CDR1 MNHEY, CDR2 SVGAGI. The CDR3 covers 15 residues. CDR3 residues: CSTKKQGFSSYEQYF. The CDR3 DNA reads as TGTTCCACAAAAAAACAGGGTTTTAGCTCCTACGAGCAGTACTTC.

J is TRBJ2-2 and V is TRBV9; the D gene is possibly TRBD1 (6 bases). V was pared by 0 bases and J by 7 bases, with 16 bases between. Germline CDR1 SGDLS, CDR2 YYNGEE. The CDR3 sequence is 16 residues long. In DNA form, the CDR3 reads TGTGCCAGCAGCGTAGCTCAGGGGAGAGAGGGCGGGGAGCTGTTTTTT. As protein: CASSVAQGREGGELFF.

This rearrangement joins TRBV4-2 to TRBJ1-2; the match to TRBD1 covers 9 bases. This CDR3 has 15 residues. Germline values: CDR1 LGHNA, CDR2 YNFKEQ. Losses at the gene ends were 2 bases for V and 4 bases for J; bases not matched to a gene: 5. The CDR3 loop is CASSQPGQGSYGYTF. CDR3 nucleotide sequence: TGTGCCAGCAGCCAACCGGGACAGGGCAGCTATGGCTACACCTTC.

The J gene is TRBJ2-3, the V gene TRBV5-8; a possible D gene is TRBD1 (5 bases). The CDR3 sequence is 18 residues long. Germline CDR1 is SGHTS and CDR2 is YDEGEE. Trimming stripped 5 bases from V and 0 bases from J, with 22 bases between. CDR3 nucleotide sequence: TGTGCCAGCAGTACGACAGTAAATTATCTCTCTAGCACAGATACGCAGTATTTT. Its protein product is CASSTTVNYLSSTDTQYF.